Shown below are 27 T cell receptor beta chains from a single sample sequenced in a study of post-analysis software for immune sequencing data. Study-level findings and limits: Elevated frequency relative to controls characterized four or five TRBV segments in patients, TRBV5-6, TRBV5-1 and TRBV20-1 among them.

Unique molecular identifiers were present in the TCR beta cDNA libraries. Each CDR3 protein is one row after TCRdb ran MiXCR on the PCR reads. The repertoire holds 600,000 to 750,000 distinct CDR3 sequences, 55% to 60% seen once, with over 9% in the top ten. Their target antigens are unknown. The source material was blood. These receptors were taken from a girl aged 2-10 years with multiple sclerosis.

The chain recombines TRBV25-1 with TRBJ2-3; tentatively, D is TRBD2 (5 bases). The germline gives CDR1 MGHDK, CDR2 SYGVNS. Trimming stripped 1 base from V and 1 base from J, with 6 bases between. This CDR3 has 14 amino acids. The CDR3 here is CASSELRGTDTQYF. In DNA form, the CDR3 reads TGTGCCAGCAGTGAATTGAGGGGCACAGATACGCAGTATTTT.

The chain links TRBV20-1 to TRBJ2-5; D assignment may be TRBD1 or TRBD2 (5 bases each). Germline values: CDR1 DFQATT, CDR2 SNEGSKA (reference sequence). V lost 6 bases, J lost 2 bases, and 19 bases lay in between. CDR3 size: 15 residues. The CDR3 spells CSANSGTDVQETQYF. Written as DNA, the CDR3 is TGCAGTGCCAACTCCGGGACGGACGTACAAGAGACCCAGTACTTC.

The sample holds a few counts of this clonotype. CDR3: CASSPSLGGRRETQYF. CDR3 DNA sequence: TGTGCCAGCAGCCCAAGCCTAGGGGGGCGCCGAGAGACCCAGTACTTC. V gene TRBV7-2 combines with J gene TRBJ2-5; D possibly uses TRBD1 or TRBD2 (6 bases each). This CDR3 has 16 amino acids. Germline V CDR1 and CDR2: SGHTA, FQGNSA. Deletions cut 5 bases from V and 4 bases from J, with 20 bases between.

The V and J genes are TRBV7-2 and TRBJ2-1, with TRBD2 matching 9 bases. The CDR3 sequence is 16 residues long. V trimming: 0 bases; J trimming: 7 bases; junction bases outside the gene matches: 7. Germline CDR1 is SGHTA and CDR2 is FQGNSA. The CDR3 DNA reads TGTGCCAGCAGCTTAGCTGGCGGGAGGGCCAGGAATGAGCAGTTCTTC. It encodes CASSLAGGRARNEQFF.

The gene calls are TRBV5-1 and TRBJ2-3; D remains ambiguous. The CDR3 is made up of 16 amino acids. The V end lost 0 bases, the J end lost 0 bases, and 11 bases lay between the germline ends. CDR1 is SGHRS, CDR2 YFSETQ, per germline. The CDR3 sequence: CASSLGVLPSTDTQYF. In DNA, the CDR3 is TGCGCCAGCAGCTTGGGGGTCTTGCCTAGCACAGATACGCAGTATTTT.

This chain joins TRBV2 and TRBJ1-4; D ambiguous. The CDR3 runs 11 residues. The V gene's germline CDR1 is SNHLY and CDR2 FYNNEI. Trimming cost V 8 bases and J 1 base, with 2 bases left between them. The CDR3 loop is CASETNEKLFF. As DNA, the CDR3 is TGTGCCAGCGAAACTAATGAAAAACTGTTTTTT.

The V and J genes are TRBV5-1 and TRBJ2-6; D not resolved. CDR3 length: 15 amino acids. Germline CDR1 reads SGHRS; CDR2 reads YFSETQ. The V end lost 4 bases, the J end lost 2 bases, and 10 bases lay between the germline ends. The CDR3 region has the DNA TGCGCCAGCAGCCCCGGAAAAGCTGGGGCCAACGTCCTGACTTTC. Translating gives CASSPGKAGANVLTF.

This chain links TRBV5-1 with TRBJ2-5; no definite D call. CDR3 length equals 14 residues. Germline V gene lookup returns CDR1 SGHRS and CDR2 YFSETQ. Trimming shortened V by 0 bases and J by 3 bases, and 9 bases separated the two germline ends. The CDR3 sequence: CASSLGRAKETQYF. CDR3 coding DNA: TGCGCCAGCAGCTTGGGAAGGGCCAAAGAGACCCAGTACTTC.

There are a few counts of this clonotype. The chain recombines TRBV6-5 with TRBJ2-3; TRBD2 agrees at 12 bases. Germline-derived CDR1 and CDR2 are MNHEY and SVGAGI. V shed 5 bases and J 4 bases; nucleotides not matched to a gene: 4. CDR3 length: 15 residues. The CDR3 nucleotides are TGTGCCAGCAGTCACGGACTAGCGGGGTCAGATACGCAGTATTTT. Amino acid sequence: CASSHGLAGSDTQYF.

This clonotype was counted a single time. The rearrangement uses TRBV12-3 or TRBV12-4 and TRBJ2-5, with 10 bases identical to TRBD1. CDR3 length: 16 residues. The V and J ends lost 1 base and 2 bases, in that order; junction bases with no gene match: 4. The CDR3 sequence is CASSLDRDRGQETQYF. In nucleotides, the CDR3 is TGTGCCAGCAGTTTAGACCGGGACAGGGGTCAAGAGACCCAGTACTTC.

The chain carries TRBV20-1 and TRBJ2-5; TRBD2 is a possible D gene (7 bases). V lost 6 bases and J lost 3, with 23 bases in between. Germline V lookup: CDR1 DFQATT, CDR2 SNEGSKA (reference sequence). There are 16 residues in the CDR3. CDR3 residues: CSASKGGGAGKETQYF. The CDR3 nucleotides read TGCAGTGCGTCAAAAGGGGGGGGCGCAGGAAAAGAGACCCAGTACTTC.

In its sample, this clonotype was seen once. CDR3 region: CASSQGVESMGYF. CDR3 coding DNA: TGTGCCAGCAGCCAGGGGGTGGAATCGATGGGGTACTTC. This rearrangement joins TRBV7-9 to TRBJ2-7; 7 bases match TRBD1. The CDR3 contains 13 residues. Germline V gene lookup returns CDR1 SEHNR and CDR2 FQNEAQ (reference sequence). With V trimmed by 5 bases and J by 12 bases, 13 bases remained unmatched.

This chain joins TRBV29-1 and TRBJ2-1, with D perhaps TRBD1 (5 bases). V was shortened by 7 bases and J by 9 bases, with 28 bases between the two germline ends. Germline V lookup: CDR1 SQVTM, CDR2 ANQGSEA. The length of the CDR3 is 16 residues. The CDR3 here is CSAPERSDTYVIEQFF. CDR3 coding DNA: TGCAGCGCTCCCGAAAGGTCGGACACTTACGTTATTGAGCAGTTCTTC.

This clonotype was counted only a few times. The chain recombines TRBV2 with TRBJ2-4, with 9 bases lining up with TRBD2. The end of the DNA aligns better with TRBJ2-7, so the J call may be wrong. Germline V gene data show CDR1 as SNHLY and CDR2 as FYNNEI. This CDR3 comprises 14 residues. The CDR3 reads CASSELAGAHEQYF. The DNA of the CDR3 is TGTGCCAGCAGTGAATTAGCGGGAGCCCACGAGCAGTACTTC.

V usage is TRBV6-2 or TRBV6-3 and J usage is TRBJ1-2; D not certain. The germline V gene has CDR1 MNHEY and CDR2 SVGEGT. V was shortened by 4 bases and J by 5 bases, with 14 bases between the two germline ends. The CDR3 has 14 amino acids. CDR3 amino acids: CASSLSTSAYGYTF. The CDR3 bases are TGTGCCAGCAGTTTATCGACCTCCGCGTATGGCTACACCTTC.

The V call is TRBV7-9, the J call TRBJ2-5; unclear D gene. The CDR3 loop spans 14 amino acids. Trimming shortened V by 1 base and J by 5 bases, and 11 bases separated the two germline ends. Per germline, CDR1 SEHNR and CDR2 FQNEAQ (reference sequence). The CDR3 nucleotides are TGTGCCAGCAGCTTAGTGGGGTCCGACGAGACCCAGTACTTC. Its protein product is CASSLVGSDETQYF.

This chain uses TRBV12-3 or TRBV12-4 with TRBJ2-1; 14 nucleotides match TRBD2. This CDR3 contains 14 residues. Losses at the gene ends were 6 bases for V and 9 bases for J; bases not matched to a gene: 4. The CDR3 bases are TGTGCCAGCAGGGCGGGGACTAGCGGGAGTGAGCAGTTCTTC. Its translation: CASRAGTSGSEQFF.

The rearrangement joins TRBV4-3 to TRBJ2-1; D unclear. Trimming pared 0 bases from V and 0 bases from J, leaving 9 bases between. Germline V gives CDR1 LGHNA, CDR2 YSLEER. The CDR3 is 16 residues long. The CDR3 reads CASSQDRVSSYNEQFF. CDR3 sequence (DNA): TGCGCCAGCAGCCAAGATCGCGTGAGCTCCTACAATGAGCAGTTCTTC.

This rearrangement joins TRBV7-6 to TRBJ2-1; D perhaps matches TRBD1 (7 bases). Germline assignment: CDR1 SGHVS and CDR2 FNYEAQ. The CDR3 is made up of 15 amino acids. Between the trimmed V and J ends, which lost 5 bases and 10 bases, there was a span of 21 bases. In DNA form, the CDR3 reads TGTGCCAGCAGCGCGCGACAGGGAAAAGGAGGGGAGCAGTTCTTC. This translates into CASSARQGKGGEQFF.

This clonotype showed up just a few times. This sequence joins TRBV12-3 or TRBV12-4 and TRBJ1-6; TRBD1 matches 8 bases. The CDR3 runs to 14 residues. V gave up 6 bases and J gave up 8 bases; unmatched junction bases: 6. The CDR3 region has the DNA TGTGCCAGCAGAGGAGGACAGGGTCATTCACCCCTCCACTTT. It yields the protein CASRGGQGHSPLHF.

The chain uses TRBV20-1 and TRBJ2-7; D is undetermined. Per the germline V gene, CDR1 is DFQATT and CDR2 is SNEGSKA (reference sequence). Deletions cut 1 base from V and 2 bases from J, with 9 bases between. The CDR3 is 13 residues long. The CDR3 loop is CSARGDIPYEQYF. CDR3 nucleotide sequence: TGCAGTGCTAGAGGAGACATTCCCTACGAGCAGTACTTC.

DNA of the CDR3: TGTGCCAGCAGTGGGGGAGGGGTCTACCACAACATTCAGTACTTC. It translates to CASSGGGVYHNIQYF. V usage is TRBV2 and J usage is TRBJ2-4, with TRBD2 identical over 7 bases. This CDR3 has 15 residues. Looked up from germline, CDR1 is SNHLY and CDR2 is FYNNEI. V lost 4 bases and J lost 7; bases outside the gene matches: 10. Supplemented by reference TRBV2 and TRBJ2-4, the full variable domain reads EPEVTQTPSHQVTQMGQEVILRCVPISNHLYFYWYRQILGQKVEFLVSFYNNEISEKSEIFDDQFSVERPDGSNFTLKIRSTKLEDSAMYFCASSGGGVYHNIQYFGAGTRLSVL.

CDR3 sequence (DNA): TGTGCCAGCAGGCGGCCGGGACAGGGAAATACTCAATTACTCATGAACACTGAAGCTTTCTTT. Residues: CASRRPGQGNTQLLMNTEAFF. This chain connects TRBV2 to TRBJ1-1, with 9 bases lining up with TRBD1. The CDR3 spans 21 residues. V lost 6 bases and J lost 0; bases outside the gene matches: 23. Germline-derived CDR1 and CDR2 are SNHLY and FYNNEI.

The rearrangement uses TRBV21-1 and TRBJ2-1; the D call TRBD2 from the table was never checked on the DNA. TRBV21-1 is a known pseudogene. The CDR3 is 15 residues long. The CDR3: CASHGLAPSYNEQFF. Here the CDR3 DNA reads TGTGCCAGTCACGGACTAGCGCCCTCCTACAATGAGCAGTTCTTC.

The rearrangement joins TRBV6-5 to TRBJ2-7, with TRBD1 identical over 8 bases. Losses at the gene ends were 7 bases for V and 1 base for J; bases not matched to a gene: 6. CDR1 is MNHEY and CDR2 is SVGAGI in the germline V gene. CDR3 length: 14 residues. The CDR3 region is CASTQTGASYEQYF. The CDR3 DNA reads TGTGCCAGCACCCAGACAGGGGCATCCTACGAGCAGTACTTC.

This clonotype was detected only once. This chain links TRBV5-1 with TRBJ2-5; the D call may be TRBD1 or TRBD2 (5 bases each). CDR1 SGHRS and CDR2 YFSETQ come from the germline V gene. The CDR3 sequence is 14 residues long. The V and J ends lost 0 bases and 3 bases respectively, with 9 bases between them. The CDR3 nucleotides are TGCGCCAGCAGCTTGGACGGGGCCGAAGAGACCCAGTACTTC. This translates into CASSLDGAEETQYF.

This clonotype showed up just once. The rearrangement uses TRBV11-1 and TRBJ2-2, with 9 bases lining up with TRBD2. The CDR3 extends over 17 amino acids. V lost 4 bases, J lost 3 bases, and 9 bases stayed unmatched. The germline CDR1 and CDR2 sequences are SGHAT and FQDESV (reference sequence). Written as DNA, the CDR3 is TGTGCCAGCAGCTCTGAACCTAGCGGGATCTACACCGGGGAGCTGTTTTTT. The encoded protein is CASSSEPSGIYTGELFF.